The entry that follows covers one T cell receptor beta chain sequence. Its binding antigen is unknown. The input lacks base qualities; no much larger clone sits a single base away. RNA was extracted using the RNeasy kit, and about 0.5 to 1 ug of the RNA was reverse transcribed with random hexamers. TCR beta CDR3 regions were amplified with the immunoSEQ multiplex PCR assay covering 54 Vbeta and 13 Jbeta segments. PCR amplification bias was corrected by using a synthetic template baseline for primer optimization and computational correction. In the source study's methods: Reads were assigned to V, D and J genes according to IMGT and analyzed in immunoSEQ Analyzer, with only productive sequences retained. Clonality was computed as one minus Shannon entropy normalized by log2 of the number of productive unique sequences. Public and private clones were assessed among the 100 most prevalent clones of each patient and control. A clone was defined as Susac-specific if it was absent from the healthy and MS cohorts, from approximately 980 published viral clones and from other ImmuneACCESS disease sequences. TCRdb reworked the public reads: Q25 trimming with fastp, MiXCR clone assembly, productive beta chains retained. Entries are consolidated by CDR3 protein sequence, retaining the most common genes and DNA. These V and J calls derive from TCRdb rather than the authors' analysis. Counted in this sample were over 100,000 distinct CDR3 sequences; 85% to 95% of them appeared once. Approximately 0.11% of the sample rests with the top ten.

Peripheral blood CD8+ and CD4+ T cells from healthy donors, Susac syndrome patients and multiple sclerosis patients were profiled by high-throughput TCR beta sequencing. Healthy donors were age- and sex-matched controls. Bulk CD8+ and CD4+ T cells were purified by magnetic negative isolation, while CD8+ TEMRA cells were enriched using FACS. Blood was drawn into EDTA tubes, processed within 24 hours, and PBMCs were isolated by density gradient centrifugation. PBMCs intended for TCR sequencing were cryopreserved in liquid nitrogen and thawed later in a water bath at 37 degrees C. Purity of sorted or isolated CD4+, CD8+ and CD8+ TEMRA cells was at least 90%. This entry is derived from a study of CD8 T cells in Susac syndrome (dated by TCRdb to about 2019). With regard to the full study: Whether CD8+ T cell activation and differentiation in Susac syndrome was antigen driven was tested using repertoire sequencing. CD8+ T cell repertoire clonality was compared between about a dozen healthy donors, some 14 Susac syndrome patients and approximately 16 multiple sclerosis patients. Points the paper makes about the study in general: The number of individuals in the TCR sequencing and HLA analysis was recognized as being relatively small.

From cysteine to phenylalanine, the CDR3 is 15 amino acids long. The read is trimmed to its CDR3 DNA, 45 bases read in frame from base 1. After removal of 4 bases from V and 1 base from J, the junction retains 4 bases not matched to a gene. The CDR1 and CDR2 encoded by the germline V gene are LGHNT and FRNRAP. The TCR sequence derives from a human donor in good health. Recombination linked TRBV12-5 to TRBJ2-1, with TRBD2 identical over 7 junction bases. Sample: CD8+ T cells from PBMCs. The CDR3 is CASGWGGASYNEQFF. The DNA is as follows: TGTGCTAGTGGTTGGGGGGGAGCGTCCTACAATGAGCAGTTCTTC.